What follows describes a single T cell receptor (beta chain). For each CDR3 protein, TCRdb gives one entry from its re-call of the 5' RACE reads, without DNA. The sample has 88,000 or so distinct CDR3 sequences. This sample stems from a study of monozygotic twins with inflammatory bowel disease. CDR1 is MNHNS, CDR2 SASEGT, per germline. The CDR3 length is 14 residues. The rearrangement links TRBV6-1 to TRBJ1-2; no DNA is available, so the TRBD1 call from TCRdb remains unchecked. The clonotype originates from a human donor with ulcerative colitis or Crohn's disease, or a healthy co-twin of an affected twin (not recorded which). Input material: blood. This chain's CDR3 is CASSPYQGADGYTF.